This passage covers 23 T cell receptor beta chains from one sample sequenced in a study of blood T cell repertoires in COVID-19. Sequencing was performed with immunoSEQ multiplex PCR; in TCRdb, only in-frame clones are kept and a portion is missing. Among over 300,000 clones, around 90% were seen once, and the ten largest hold 6.5% to 7%. Sequenced input: peripheral blood. The source of these receptors is a young man with active or convalescent COVID-19.

This chain uses TRBV6-2 or TRBV6-3 with TRBJ1-2; 7 bases map to TRBD1. The junction had 7 bases not matched to a gene; V was cut back by 5 bases and J by 4 bases. CDR3 length: 14 residues. Per the germline V gene, CDR1 is MNHEY and CDR2 is SVGEGT. CDR3 nucleotides: TGTGCCAGCAGTCCCGGGACAGACCTCTATGGCTACACCTTC. It codes for CASSPGTDLYGYTF.

Notes on this clone: Since a much larger clone is just one base distant, this may be a read error. Other DNA sequences within the sample encode an identical CDR3. The V and J genes are TRBV5-1 and TRBJ2-7, with TRBD2 matching 8 bases. The CDR3 loop spans 16 amino acids. V shed 1 base and J 7 bases; nucleotides not matched to a gene: 13. CDR1 is SGHRS, CDR2 YFSETQ, per germline. CDR3 amino acids: CASSLSPGGASQEQYF. Here the CDR3 DNA reads TGCGCCAGCAGCTTGAGTCCCGGGGGGGCATCACAAGAGCAGTACTTC.

This clone was counted between two and nine times. The chain is built from TRBV28 and TRBJ2-7; 11 nucleotides agree with TRBD2. Losses at the gene ends were 3 bases for V and 4 bases for J; bases not matched to a gene: 11. Germline V gives CDR1 MDHEN, CDR2 SYDVKM. There are 17 residues in the CDR3. CDR3 coding DNA: TGTGCCAGCAGTTTTAGGGGGGGACTAGCGGAGATATACGAGCAGTACTTC. Its protein product is CASSFRGGLAEIYEQYF.

CDR3 in amino acids: CATGRGHTDTQYF. CDR3 DNA: TGTGCCACCGGCCGCGGACACACAGATACGCAGTATTTT. The chain recombines TRBV15 with TRBJ2-3; weak D call: TRBD1 (5 bases). The CDR3 runs to 13 residues. V was cut by 8 bases and J by 2 bases, with 11 bases left in between. The germline V gene has CDR1 LNHNV and CDR2 YYDKDF (reference sequence).

The chain uses TRBV4-3 and TRBJ2-1; TRBD1 agrees at 12 bases. The germline V gene has CDR1 LGHNA and CDR2 YSLEER. The J segment lost 4 bases and the V segment lost 2 bases, leaving 3 bases of the junction unmatched. This CDR3 comprises 16 residues. CDR3 sequence reads: CASSQPGQGAYNEQFF. DNA for the CDR3: TGCGCCAGCAGCCAACCGGGACAGGGGGCATACAATGAGCAGTTCTTC.

The chain couples TRBV30 to TRBJ2-2; perhaps TRBD1 as D (6 bases). Per germline, CDR1 GTSNPN and CDR2 SVGIG (reference sequence). The CDR3 is 14 amino acids. With 5 bases removed from V and 7 bases from J, the gap between germline ends came to 17 bases. The CDR3 loop is CAWEHYREVGELFF. The CDR3 bases are TGTGCCTGGGAACATTACAGGGAAGTCGGGGAGCTGTTTTTT.

This chain connects TRBV6-2 or TRBV6-3 to TRBJ2-7; possibly TRBD2 for D (5 bases). The CDR3 covers 16 residues. V lost 2 bases to trimming and J lost 3 bases, with 17 bases between them. CDR1 MNHEY and CDR2 SVGEGT come from the germline V gene. CDR3 DNA sequence: TGTGCCAGCAGTTACAGGAGGTGGGGTCCCAACTACGAGCAGTACTTC. It yields the protein CASSYRRWGPNYEQYF.

The CDR3 DNA is TGTGCCAGCAGCTTAACCAATCACCGTAGCGGGAGAACCGGGGAGCTGTTTTTT. Translating it yields CASSLTNHRSGRTGELFF. This chain links TRBV7-9 with TRBJ2-2, with 9 positions matching TRBD2. Germline CDR1 reads SEHNR; CDR2 reads FQNEAQ (reference sequence). The junction had 12 bases not matched to a gene; V was cut back by 2 bases and J by 5 bases. CDR3 size: 18 residues.

This CDR3 reads CSVEGSYNEQFF. CDR3 bases: TGCAGCGTTGAGGGGAGCTACAATGAGCAGTTCTTC. V and J are TRBV29-1 and TRBJ2-1; maybe TRBD2 (5 bases). The CDR3 contains 12 residues. Germline CDR1 SQVTM, CDR2 ANQGSEA. V was trimmed by 3 bases and J by 3 bases, leaving 6 bases between them.

This chain connects TRBV7-3 to TRBJ2-6, with TRBD2 as a possible D gene (5 bases). CDR1 is SGHTA, CDR2 FQGTGA, per germline. Trimming pared 5 bases from V and 1 base from J, leaving 9 bases between. The CDR3 runs 15 residues. This CDR3 is CASSPWESGANVLTF. CDR3 in DNA: TGTGCCAGCAGCCCATGGGAGTCTGGGGCCAACGTCCTGACTTTC.

This clone was observed once. The V gene is TRBV10-3, the J gene TRBJ2-3; 7 bases fit TRBD2. The J segment lost 3 bases and the V segment lost 7 bases, leaving 4 bases of the junction unmatched. Looked up from germline, CDR1 is ENHRY and CDR2 is SYGVKD. This CDR3 spans 13 amino acids. The CDR3: CAIMAGETDTQYF. CDR3 nucleotide sequence: TGTGCCATCATGGCGGGAGAGACAGATACGCAGTATTTT.

The rearrangement uses TRBV7-8 and TRBJ1-1, with D uncertain. The CDR3 is made up of 13 amino acids. V gave up 3 bases and J gave up 1 base, with 6 bases separating them. In germline, CDR1 is SGHVS, CDR2 FQNEAQ. The CDR3 protein is CASSLEGNTEAFF. CDR3 DNA: TGTGCCAGCAGCTTGGAGGGGAACACTGAAGCTTTCTTT.

This rearrangement joins TRBV2 to TRBJ1-2; 11 positions agree with TRBD1. V shed 7 bases, J shed 4 bases, and the junction held 8 bases outside the gene matches. This CDR3 is 15 amino acids long. CDR1 SNHLY and CDR2 FYNNEI come from the germline V gene. CDR3 amino acids: CASIRDRGNSYGYTF. CDR3 nucleotide sequence: TGTGCCAGCATCCGGGACAGGGGGAATAGCTATGGCTACACCTTC. Looking up the rest from reference TRBV2 and TRBJ1-2 gives the full variable domain: EPEVTQTPSHQVTQMGQEVILRCVPISNHLYFYWYRQILGQKVEFLVSFYNNEISEKSEIFDDQFSVERPDGSNFTLKIRSTKLEDSAMYFCASIRDRGNSYGYTFGSGTRLTVV.

The chain is built from TRBV6-5 and TRBJ2-3; tentative D call: TRBD2 (6 bases). The germline CDR1 and CDR2 sequences are MNHEY and SVGAGI. The CDR3 runs 13 residues. V lost 7 bases to trimming and J lost 6 bases, with 14 bases between them. CDR3 nucleotides: TGTGCCAGCAATCCGGGGGAGAGTGATACGCAGTATTTT. It translates to CASNPGESDTQYF.

The V gene is TRBV7-9, the J gene TRBJ2-1; 11 bases map to TRBD2. CDR1 is SEHNR and CDR2 is FQNEAQ in the germline V gene (reference sequence). The CDR3 totals 17 residues. V lost 8 bases, J lost 2 bases, and 11 bases stayed unmatched. The CDR3 DNA reads as TGTGCCAGCTCCTTAACACTAGCGGGAGACACCTACAATGAGCAGTTCTTC. It specifies CASSLTLAGDTYNEQFF.

V usage is TRBV19 and J usage is TRBJ2-1; D gene unclear. V lost 3 bases, J lost 0 bases, and 9 bases lay in between. Per germline, CDR1 LNHDA and CDR2 SQIVND (reference sequence). This CDR3 spans 15 amino acids. The chain's CDR3 is CASSISSYSYNEQFF. The CDR3 DNA is TGTGCCAGTAGTATTAGTAGTTACTCCTACAATGAGCAGTTCTTC. Full variable domain (missing parts from reference TRBV19 and TRBJ2-1): DGGITQSPKYLFRKEGQNVTLSCEQNLNHDAMYWYRQDPGQGLRLIYYSQIVNDFQKGDIAEGYSVSREKKESFPLTVTSAQKNPTAFYLCASSISSYSYNEQFFGPGTRLTVL.

V is TRBV7-9 and J is TRBJ2-1, with 8 bases lining up with TRBD1. The CDR3 extends over 15 amino acids. Germline trimming cut 3 bases from V and 4 bases from J; bases unmatched to any gene: 5. Germline V gene lookup returns CDR1 SEHNR and CDR2 FQNEAQ (reference sequence). CDR3 bases: TGTGCCAGCAGCTTCCCGGGACAGGTATACAATGAGCAGTTCTTC. Translated, it gives CASSFPGQVYNEQFF.

J is TRBJ2-7 and V is TRBV7-3, with D possibly matching TRBD1 (6 bases). V dropped 3 bases and J dropped 1 base, with 10 bases sitting between them. CDR1 is SGHTA and CDR2 is FQGTGA in the germline V gene. The CDR3 has 14 residues. In DNA, the CDR3 is TGTGCCAGCAGCTTGAACAGGGAATCCTACGAGCAGTACTTC. Its protein product is CASSLNRESYEQYF. The variable domain in full, with the rest retrieved from reference TRBV7-3 and TRBJ2-7, is GAGVSQTPSNKVTEKGKYVELRCDPISGHTALYWYRQSLGQGPEFLIYFQGTGAADDSGLPNDRFFAVRPEGSVSTLKIQRTERGDSAVYLCASSLNRESYEQYFGPGTRLTVT.

This chain connects TRBV5-5 to TRBJ1-1, with 9 bases aligning to TRBD1. CDR1 and CDR2 from the germline V gene are SGHKS and YYEKEE (reference sequence). The CDR3 totals 16 residues. V was pared by 5 bases and J by 5 bases, with 13 bases of the junction left unmatched. CDR3 sequence (DNA): TGTGCCAGCAGTATTCACAGGGGGCGAGGGTCAACTGAAGCTTTCTTT. This translates into CASSIHRGRGSTEAFF.

The chain joins TRBV5-1 to TRBJ2-7; 9 bases fit TRBD1. CDR1 SGHRS and CDR2 YFSETQ come from the germline V gene. The CDR3 covers 16 residues. Trimming removed 4 bases from V and 5 bases from J; junction bases left unmatched: 13. The CDR3 region has the DNA TGCGCCAGCAGCCCGCGTCCGGGACAGGGTTTTGACGAGCAGTACTTC. It specifies CASSPRPGQGFDEQYF.

The table lists this clone with a count of one. This sequence joins TRBV27 and TRBJ2-1, with 8 bases aligning to TRBD2. Germline V gene sequence: CDR1 MNHEY, CDR2 SMNVEV (reference sequence). This CDR3 comprises 17 residues. Trimming took 6 bases from V and 8 from J; bases not matched to a gene: 18. Here the CDR3 reads CASSPYIVGGALDEQFF. The CDR3 coding sequence is TGTGCCAGCAGCCCGTACATCGTCGGGGGGGCATTAGATGAGCAGTTCTTC.

CDR3 DNA sequence: TGTGCCAGCAGACCCATTTACAGGGAAGCTTTCTTT. Protein: CASRPIYREAFF. J is TRBJ1-1 and V is TRBV28; a possible D gene is TRBD1 (5 bases). CDR1 and CDR2 from the germline V gene are MDHEN and SYDVKM. With 6 bases removed from V and 8 bases from J, the gap between germline ends came to 13 bases. The CDR3 is 12 amino acids.

The table lists this clone with a few counts. CDR3 residues: CASSDPGTGGGSGNTIYF. CDR3 DNA sequence: TGTGCCAGCAGTGACCCCGGGACAGGGGGTGGCTCTGGAAACACCATATATTTT. J is TRBJ1-3 and V is TRBV28, with 11 bases lining up with TRBD1. Germline loops: CDR1 MDHEN, CDR2 SYDVKM. The CDR3 runs 18 residues. Trimming cost V 5 bases and J 0 bases; bases outside gene matches: 9.